The entry below gives a single T cell receptor (beta chain) sequence along with its context. Per TCR library, 3500 ng of total RNA was used. One entry per CDR3 protein, without DNA, is what TCRdb gives after re-calling the 5' RACE reads. The sample's table shows 400,000 to 500,000 distinct CDR3 sequences. Each donor had roughly 2.3 ml of blood drawn. Germline V gene lookup returns CDR1 DFQATT and CDR2 SNEGSKA (reference sequence). This CDR3 is built from 14 residues. This entry is derived from a study of monozygotic twins with inflammatory bowel disease. This chain joins TRBV20-1 and TRBJ2-5. The receptor was derived from a human donor with ulcerative colitis or Crohn's disease, or a healthy co-twin of an affected twin (not recorded which). Sequencing was carried out using blood. CDR3 protein: CSAQTHNPQETQYF.